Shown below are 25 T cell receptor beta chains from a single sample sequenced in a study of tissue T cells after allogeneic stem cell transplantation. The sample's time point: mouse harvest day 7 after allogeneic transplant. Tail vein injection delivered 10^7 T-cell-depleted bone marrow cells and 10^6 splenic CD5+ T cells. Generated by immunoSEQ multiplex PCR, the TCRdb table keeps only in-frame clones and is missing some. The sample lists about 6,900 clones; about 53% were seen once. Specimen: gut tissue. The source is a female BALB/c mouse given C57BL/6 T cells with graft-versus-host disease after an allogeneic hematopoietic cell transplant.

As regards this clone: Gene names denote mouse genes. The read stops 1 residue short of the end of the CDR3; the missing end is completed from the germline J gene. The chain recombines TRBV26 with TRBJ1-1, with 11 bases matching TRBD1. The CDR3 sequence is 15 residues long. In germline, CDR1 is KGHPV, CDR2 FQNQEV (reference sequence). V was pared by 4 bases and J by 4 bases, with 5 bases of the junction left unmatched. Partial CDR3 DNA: TGTGCCAGCAGTCCATGGACAGGGGGCGGCACAGAAGTCTTC. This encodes CASSPWTGGGTEVF. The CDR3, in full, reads CASSPWTGGGTEVFF.

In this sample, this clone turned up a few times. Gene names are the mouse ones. Partial CDR3 DNA: TGTGCCAGCAGTCAAGGACAAAATTCTGGAAATACGCTCTAT. Its protein is CASSQGQNSGNTLY. The CDR3 reads in full as CASSQGQNSGNTLYF. V and J are TRBV15 and TRBJ1-3, with D perhaps TRBD1 (5 bases). The CDR3 end lies 1 residue beyond the end of the read and is filled in from the germline J gene. Germline V lookup: CDR1 SGHND, CDR2 FRSKSL. The ends were cut back, 5 bases at V and 0 bases at J, with 11 bases in the middle. The CDR3 contains 15 residues.

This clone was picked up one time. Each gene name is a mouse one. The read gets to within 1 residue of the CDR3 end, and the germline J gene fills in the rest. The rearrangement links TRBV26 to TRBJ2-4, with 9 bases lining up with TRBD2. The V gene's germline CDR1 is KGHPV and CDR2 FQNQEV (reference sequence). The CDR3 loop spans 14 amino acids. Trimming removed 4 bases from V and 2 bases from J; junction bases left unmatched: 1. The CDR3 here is CASSRTGVQNTLYF. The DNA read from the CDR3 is TGTGCCAGCAGTCGGACTGGGGTTCAAAACACCTTGTAC.

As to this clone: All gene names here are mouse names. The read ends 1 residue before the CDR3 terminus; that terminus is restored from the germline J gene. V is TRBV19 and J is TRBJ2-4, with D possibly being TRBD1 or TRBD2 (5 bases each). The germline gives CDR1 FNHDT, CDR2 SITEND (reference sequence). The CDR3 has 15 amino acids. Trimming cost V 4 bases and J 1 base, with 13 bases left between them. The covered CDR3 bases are TGTGCCAGCAGTCCCCCGGGGGTGGGTCAAAACACCTTGTAC. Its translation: CASSPPGVGQNTLY. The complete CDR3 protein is CASSPPGVGQNTLYF.

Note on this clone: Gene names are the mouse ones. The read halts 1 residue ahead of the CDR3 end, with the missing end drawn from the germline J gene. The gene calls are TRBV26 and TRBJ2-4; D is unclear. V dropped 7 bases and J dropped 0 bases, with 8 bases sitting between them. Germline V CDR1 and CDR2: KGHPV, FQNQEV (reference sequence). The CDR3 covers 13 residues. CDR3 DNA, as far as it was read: TGTGCCAGCACCCCGACAAGTCAAAACACCTTGTAC. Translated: CASTPTSQNTLY. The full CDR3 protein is CASTPTSQNTLYF.

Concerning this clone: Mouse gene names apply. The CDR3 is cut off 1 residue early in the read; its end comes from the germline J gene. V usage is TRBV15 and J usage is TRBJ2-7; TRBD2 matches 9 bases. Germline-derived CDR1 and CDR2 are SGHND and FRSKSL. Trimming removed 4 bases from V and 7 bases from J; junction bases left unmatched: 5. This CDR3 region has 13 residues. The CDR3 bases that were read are TGTGCCAGCAGTTCCGGGACTGGGAGCGAACAGTAC. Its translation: CASSSGTGSEQY. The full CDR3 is CASSSGTGSEQYF.

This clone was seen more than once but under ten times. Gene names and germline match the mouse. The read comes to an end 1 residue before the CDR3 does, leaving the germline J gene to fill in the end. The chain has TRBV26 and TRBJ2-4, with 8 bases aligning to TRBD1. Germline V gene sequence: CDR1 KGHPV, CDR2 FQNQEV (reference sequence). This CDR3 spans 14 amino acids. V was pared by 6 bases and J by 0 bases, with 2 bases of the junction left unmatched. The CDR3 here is CASRGDRSQNTLYF. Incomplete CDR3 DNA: TGTGCCAGCAGGGGGGACAGGAGTCAAAACACCTTGTAC.

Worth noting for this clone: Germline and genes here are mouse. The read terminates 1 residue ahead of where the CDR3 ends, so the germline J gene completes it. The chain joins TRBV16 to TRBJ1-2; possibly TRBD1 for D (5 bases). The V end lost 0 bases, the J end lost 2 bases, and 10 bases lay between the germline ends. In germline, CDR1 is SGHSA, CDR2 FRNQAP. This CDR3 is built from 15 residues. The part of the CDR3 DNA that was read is TGTGCAAGCAGCTTAGACGGACAAAGGAACTCCGACTACACC. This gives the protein CASSLDGQRNSDYT. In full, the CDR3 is CASSLDGQRNSDYTF.

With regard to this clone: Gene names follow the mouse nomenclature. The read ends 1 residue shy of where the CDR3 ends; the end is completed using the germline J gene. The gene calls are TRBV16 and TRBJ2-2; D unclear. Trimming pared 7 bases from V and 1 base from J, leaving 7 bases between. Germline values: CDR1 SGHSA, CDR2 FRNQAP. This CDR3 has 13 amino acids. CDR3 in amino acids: CASTPLNTGQLYF. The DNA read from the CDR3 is TGTGCAAGCACGCCACTAAACACCGGGCAGCTCTAC.

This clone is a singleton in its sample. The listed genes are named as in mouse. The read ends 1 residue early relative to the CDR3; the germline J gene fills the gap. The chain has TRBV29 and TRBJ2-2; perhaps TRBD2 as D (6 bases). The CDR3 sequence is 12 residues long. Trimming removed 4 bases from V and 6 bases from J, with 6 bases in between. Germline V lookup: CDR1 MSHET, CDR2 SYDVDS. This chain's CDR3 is CASSWGAGQLYF. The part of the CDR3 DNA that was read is TGTGCTAGCAGTTGGGGGGCCGGGCAGCTCTAC.

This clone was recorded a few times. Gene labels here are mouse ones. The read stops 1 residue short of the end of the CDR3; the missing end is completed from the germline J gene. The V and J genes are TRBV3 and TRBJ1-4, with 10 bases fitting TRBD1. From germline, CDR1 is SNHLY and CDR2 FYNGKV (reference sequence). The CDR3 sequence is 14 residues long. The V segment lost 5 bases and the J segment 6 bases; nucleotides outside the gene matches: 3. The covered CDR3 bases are TGTGCCAGCAGCCGGGACAGGGGCCACGAAAGATTATTT. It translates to CASSRDRGHERLF. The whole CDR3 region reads CASSRDRGHERLFF.

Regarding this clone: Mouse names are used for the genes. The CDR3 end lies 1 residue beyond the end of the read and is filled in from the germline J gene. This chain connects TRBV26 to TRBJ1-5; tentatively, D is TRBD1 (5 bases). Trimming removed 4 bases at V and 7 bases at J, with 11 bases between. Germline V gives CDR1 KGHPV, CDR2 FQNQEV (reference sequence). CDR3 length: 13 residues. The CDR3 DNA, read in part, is TGTGCCAGCAGTCCTCGACAGTCGCAGGCTCCGCTT. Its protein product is CASSPRQSQAPL. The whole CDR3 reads CASSPRQSQAPLF.

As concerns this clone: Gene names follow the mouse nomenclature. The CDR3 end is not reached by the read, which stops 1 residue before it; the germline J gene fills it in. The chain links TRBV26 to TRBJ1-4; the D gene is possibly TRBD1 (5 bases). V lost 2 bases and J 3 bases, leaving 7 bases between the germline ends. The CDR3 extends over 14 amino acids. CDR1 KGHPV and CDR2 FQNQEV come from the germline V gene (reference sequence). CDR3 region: CASSLGGPNERLFF. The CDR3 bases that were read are TGTGCCAGCAGTCTGGGGGGTCCCAACGAAAGATTATTT.

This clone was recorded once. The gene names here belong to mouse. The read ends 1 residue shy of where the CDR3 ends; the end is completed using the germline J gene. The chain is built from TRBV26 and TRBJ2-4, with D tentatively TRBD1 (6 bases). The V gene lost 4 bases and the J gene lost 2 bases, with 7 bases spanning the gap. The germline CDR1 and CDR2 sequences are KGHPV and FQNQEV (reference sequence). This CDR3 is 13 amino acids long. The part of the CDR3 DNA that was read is TGTGCCAGCAGTCGGGACAATCAAAACACCTTGTAC. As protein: CASSRDNQNTLY. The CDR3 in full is CASSRDNQNTLYF.

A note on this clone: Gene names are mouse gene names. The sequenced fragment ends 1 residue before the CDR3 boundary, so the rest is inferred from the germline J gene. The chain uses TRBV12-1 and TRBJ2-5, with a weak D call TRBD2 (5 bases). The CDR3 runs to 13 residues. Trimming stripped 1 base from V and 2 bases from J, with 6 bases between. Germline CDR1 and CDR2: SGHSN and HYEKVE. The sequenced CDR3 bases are TGTGCCAGCTCTCTTCTGGGCCAAGACACCCAGTAC. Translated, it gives CASSLLGQDTQY. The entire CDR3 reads CASSLLGQDTQYF.

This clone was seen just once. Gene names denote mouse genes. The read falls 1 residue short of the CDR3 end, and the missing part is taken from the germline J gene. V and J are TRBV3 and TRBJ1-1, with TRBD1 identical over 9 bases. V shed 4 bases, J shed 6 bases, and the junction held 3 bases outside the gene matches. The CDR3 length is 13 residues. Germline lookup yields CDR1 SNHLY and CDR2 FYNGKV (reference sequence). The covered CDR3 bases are TGTGCCAGCAGCTCCCGGACAGGGGCAGAAGTCTTC. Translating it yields CASSSRTGAEVF. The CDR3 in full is CASSSRTGAEVFF. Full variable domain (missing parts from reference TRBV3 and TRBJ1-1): GPKVLQIPSHQIIDMGQMVTLNCDPVSNHLYFYWYKQILGQQMEFLVNFYNGKVMEKSKLFKDQFSVERPDGSYFTLKIQPTALEDSAVYFCASSSRTGAEVFFGKGTRLTVV.

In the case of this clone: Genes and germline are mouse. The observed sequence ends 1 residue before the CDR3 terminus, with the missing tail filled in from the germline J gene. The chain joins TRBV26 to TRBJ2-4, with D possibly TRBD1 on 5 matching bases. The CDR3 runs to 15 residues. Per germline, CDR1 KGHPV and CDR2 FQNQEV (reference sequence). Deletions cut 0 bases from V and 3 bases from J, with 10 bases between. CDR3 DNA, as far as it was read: TGTGCCAGCAGTCTGTCGAATCAGGGACAAAACACCTTGTAC. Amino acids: CASSLSNQGQNTLY. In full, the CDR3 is CASSLSNQGQNTLYF. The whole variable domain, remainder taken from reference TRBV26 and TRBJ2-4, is NSKVIQTPRYLVKGQGQKAKMRCIPEKGHPVVFWYQQNKNNEFKFLINFQNQEVLQQIDMTEKRFSAECPSNSPCSLEIQSSEAGDSALYLCASSLSNQGQNTLYFGAGTRLSVL.

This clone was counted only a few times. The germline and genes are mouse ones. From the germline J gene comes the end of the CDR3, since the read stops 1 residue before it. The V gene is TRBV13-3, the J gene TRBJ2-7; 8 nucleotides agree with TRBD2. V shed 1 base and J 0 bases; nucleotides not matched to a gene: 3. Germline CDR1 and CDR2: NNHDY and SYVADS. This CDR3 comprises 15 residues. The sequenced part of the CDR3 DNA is TGTGCCAGCAGTGATTACCTGGGGGGCTCCTATGAACAGTAC. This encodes CASSDYLGGSYEQY. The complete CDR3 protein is CASSDYLGGSYEQYF.

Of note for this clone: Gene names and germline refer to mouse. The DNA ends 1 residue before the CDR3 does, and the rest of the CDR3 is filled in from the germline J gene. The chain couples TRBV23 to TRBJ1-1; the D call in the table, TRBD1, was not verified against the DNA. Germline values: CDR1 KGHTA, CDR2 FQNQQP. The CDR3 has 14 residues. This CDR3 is CSSSRQGDSTEVFF. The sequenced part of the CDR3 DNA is TGCTCCAGCAGTCGACAGGGCGATAGCACAGAAGTCTTC.

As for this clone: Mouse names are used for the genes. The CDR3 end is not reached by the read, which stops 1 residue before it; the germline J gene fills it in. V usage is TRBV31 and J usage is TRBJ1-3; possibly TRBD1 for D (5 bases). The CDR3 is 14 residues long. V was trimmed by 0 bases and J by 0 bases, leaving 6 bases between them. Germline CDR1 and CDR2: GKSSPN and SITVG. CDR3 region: CAWSLDSSGNTLYF. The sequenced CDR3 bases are TGTGCCTGGAGTCTAGACAGTTCTGGAAATACGCTCTAT.

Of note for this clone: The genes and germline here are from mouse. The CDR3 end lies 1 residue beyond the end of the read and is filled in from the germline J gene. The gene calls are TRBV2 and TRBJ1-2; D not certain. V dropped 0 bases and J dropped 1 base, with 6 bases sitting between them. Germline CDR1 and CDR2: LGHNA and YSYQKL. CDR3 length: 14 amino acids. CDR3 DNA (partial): TGTGCCAGCAGCCAAGACCGCAGAAACTCCGACTACACC. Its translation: CASSQDRRNSDYT. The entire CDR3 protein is CASSQDRRNSDYTF.

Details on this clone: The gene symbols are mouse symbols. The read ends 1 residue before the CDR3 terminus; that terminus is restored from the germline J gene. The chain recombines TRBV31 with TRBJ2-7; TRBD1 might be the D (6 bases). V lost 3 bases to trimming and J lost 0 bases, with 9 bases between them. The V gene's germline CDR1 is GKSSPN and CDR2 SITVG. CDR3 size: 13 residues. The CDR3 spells CAWSRRGSYEQYF. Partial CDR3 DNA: TGTGCCTGGAGCCGCAGGGGCTCCTATGAACAGTAC.

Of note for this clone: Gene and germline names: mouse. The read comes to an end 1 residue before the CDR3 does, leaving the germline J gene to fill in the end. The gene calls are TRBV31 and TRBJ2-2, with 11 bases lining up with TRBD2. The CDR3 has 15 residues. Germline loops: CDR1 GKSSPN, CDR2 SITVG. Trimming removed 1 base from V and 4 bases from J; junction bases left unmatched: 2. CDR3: CAWSRDWGFTGQLYF. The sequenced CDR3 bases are TGTGCCTGGAGTCGGGACTGGGGGTTCACCGGGCAGCTCTAC.

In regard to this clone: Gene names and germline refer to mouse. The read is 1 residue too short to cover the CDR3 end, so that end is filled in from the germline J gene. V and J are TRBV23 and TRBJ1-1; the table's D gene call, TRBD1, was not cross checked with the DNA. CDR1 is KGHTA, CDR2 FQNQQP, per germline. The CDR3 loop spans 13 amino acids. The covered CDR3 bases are TGCTCCAGCTGGAGACAAACAAACACAGAAGTCTTC. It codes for CSSWRQTNTEVF. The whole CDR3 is CSSWRQTNTEVFF.

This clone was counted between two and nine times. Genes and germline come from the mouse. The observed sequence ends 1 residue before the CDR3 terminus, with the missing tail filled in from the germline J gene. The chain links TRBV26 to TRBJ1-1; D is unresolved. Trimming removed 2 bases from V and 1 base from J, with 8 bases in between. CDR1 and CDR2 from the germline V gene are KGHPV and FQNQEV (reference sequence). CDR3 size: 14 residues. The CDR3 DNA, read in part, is TGTGCCAGCAGTCTGGGGGTAAGGAACACAGAAGTCTTC. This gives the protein CASSLGVRNTEVF. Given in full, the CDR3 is CASSLGVRNTEVFF.